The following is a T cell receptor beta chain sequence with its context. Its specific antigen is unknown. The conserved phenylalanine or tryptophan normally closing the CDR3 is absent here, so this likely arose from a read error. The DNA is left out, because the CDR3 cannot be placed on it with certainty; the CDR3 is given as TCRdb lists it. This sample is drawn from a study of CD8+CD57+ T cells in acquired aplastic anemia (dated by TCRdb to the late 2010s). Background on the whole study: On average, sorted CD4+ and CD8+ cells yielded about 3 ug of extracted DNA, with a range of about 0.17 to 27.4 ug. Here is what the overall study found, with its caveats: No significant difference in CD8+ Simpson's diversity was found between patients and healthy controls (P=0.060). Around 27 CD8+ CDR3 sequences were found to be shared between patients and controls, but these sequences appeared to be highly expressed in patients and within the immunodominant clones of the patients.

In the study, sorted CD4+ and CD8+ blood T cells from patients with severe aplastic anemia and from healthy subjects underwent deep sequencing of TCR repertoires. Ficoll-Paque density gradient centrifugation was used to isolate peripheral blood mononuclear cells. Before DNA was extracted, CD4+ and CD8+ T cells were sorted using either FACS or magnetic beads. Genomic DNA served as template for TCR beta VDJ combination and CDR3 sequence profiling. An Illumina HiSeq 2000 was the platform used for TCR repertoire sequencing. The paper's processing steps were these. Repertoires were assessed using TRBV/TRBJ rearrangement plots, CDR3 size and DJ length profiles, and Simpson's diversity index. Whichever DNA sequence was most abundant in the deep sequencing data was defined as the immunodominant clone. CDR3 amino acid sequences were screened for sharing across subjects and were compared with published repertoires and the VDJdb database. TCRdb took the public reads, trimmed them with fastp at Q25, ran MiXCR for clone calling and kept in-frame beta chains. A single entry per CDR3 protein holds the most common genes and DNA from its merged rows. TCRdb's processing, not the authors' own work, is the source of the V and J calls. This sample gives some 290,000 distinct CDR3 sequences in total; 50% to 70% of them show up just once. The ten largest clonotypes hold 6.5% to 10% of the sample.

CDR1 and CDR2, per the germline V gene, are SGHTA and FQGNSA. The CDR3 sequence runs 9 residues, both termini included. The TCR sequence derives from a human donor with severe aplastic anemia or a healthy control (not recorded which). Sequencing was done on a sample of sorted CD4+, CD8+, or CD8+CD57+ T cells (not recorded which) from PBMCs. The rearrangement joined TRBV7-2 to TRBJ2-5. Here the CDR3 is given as CASSQDMTG.